Following are 23 T cell receptor beta chains from one sample sequenced in a study of OX40 agonist ivuxolimab in advanced cancers. To prepare the library, the immunoSEQ multiplex PCR assay was applied. What TCRdb holds here is the immuneACCESS table cut down to in-frame rearrangements. Part of the clones is not present; checked against another copy, under half of the missing clones reflect an unresolved V gene, and the others are unexplained. Present in this sample are 80,000 or so clones, approximately 84% of which were seen just once. Of the sample, around 25% is held by the ten largest clones. Sequences were derived from CD4+ or CD8+ T cells sorted from blood, sampled in a trial of the OX40 agonist ivuxolimab. These receptors came from an adult with an advanced solid tumor such as melanoma, head and neck, liver or kidney cancer.

The rearrangement uses TRBV7-9 and TRBJ2-3; D is ambiguous. The CDR3 spans 15 residues. Trimming stripped 1 base from V and 0 bases from J, with 8 bases between. CDR1 is SEHNR, CDR2 FQNEAQ, per germline (reference sequence). Here the CDR3 reads CASSLVGPSTDTQYF. DNA for the CDR3: TGTGCCAGCAGCTTAGTAGGGCCGAGCACAGATACGCAGTATTTT.

This clone has a single count. The J gene is TRBJ1-5, the V gene TRBV19; D is unresolved. The V gene's germline CDR1 is LNHDA and CDR2 SQIVND (reference sequence). The CDR3 spans 17 residues. The V gene lost 6 bases and the J gene lost 0 bases, with 18 bases spanning the gap. The CDR3 bases are TGTGCCAGTAGCGGGAGAGTAGGTCACCATAGCAATCAGCCCCAGCATTTT. Translated: CASSGRVGHHSNQPQHF.

The chain couples TRBV19 to TRBJ1-5, with D perhaps matching TRBD1 (5 bases). The CDR3 covers 15 residues. V was trimmed by 7 bases and J by 6 bases, leaving 19 bases between them. Germline V gene data show CDR1 as LNHDA and CDR2 as SQIVND (reference sequence). The CDR3 spells CASTPQGLLGQPQHF. The CDR3 coding sequence is TGTGCCAGTACCCCTCAGGGACTGCTCGGTCAGCCCCAGCATTTT.

The rearrangement joins TRBV7-2 to TRBJ2-1, with TRBD1 as a possible D gene (6 bases). Trimming removed 2 bases at V and 6 bases at J, with 8 bases between. Germline V gene lookup returns CDR1 SGHTA and CDR2 FQGNSA. This CDR3 contains 13 residues. CDR3 residues: CASSLRGSNEQFF. CDR3 nucleotide sequence: TGTGCCAGCAGCTTAAGGGGGAGCAATGAGCAGTTCTTC.

This chain uses TRBV12-5 with TRBJ2-3; 9 nucleotides match TRBD2. CDR1 is LGHNT and CDR2 is FRNRAP in the germline V gene. V was clipped by 3 bases and J by 3 bases; unmatched bases: 4. The CDR3 is 15 amino acids. Here the CDR3 reads CASGFNLAGTDTQYF. CDR3 DNA: TGTGCTAGTGGTTTTAACCTAGCGGGGACAGATACGCAGTATTTT.

The chain uses TRBV9 and TRBJ2-5; D not certain. This CDR3 has 15 residues. Trimming pared 0 bases from V and 2 bases from J, leaving 11 bases between. CDR1 and CDR2 from the germline V gene are SGDLS and YYNGEE. CDR3 bases: TGTGCCAGCAGCGTAGAGTACAGCAAGCAAGAGACCCAGTACTTC. It translates to CASSVEYSKQETQYF.

V gene TRBV19 combines with J gene TRBJ2-1; 10 positions agree with TRBD1. Per germline, CDR1 LNHDA and CDR2 SQIVND (reference sequence). The CDR3 is 14 residues long. Losses at the gene ends were 10 bases for V and 4 bases for J; bases not matched to a gene: 7. CDR3 in amino acids: CATNRQGAYNEQFF. The CDR3 DNA reads TGTGCCACCAACCGACAGGGGGCGTACAATGAGCAGTTCTTC.

V is TRBV28 and J is TRBJ1-5; D remains unclear. The V gene lost 2 bases and the J gene lost 4 bases, with 9 bases spanning the gap. This CDR3 is 14 amino acids long. In germline, CDR1 is MDHEN, CDR2 SYDVKM. The CDR3, as DNA: TGTGCCAGCAGTTTAACACAAACTAATCAGCCCCAGCATTTT. Amino acid sequence: CASSLTQTNQPQHF.

This sequence joins TRBV7-2 and TRBJ1-5; maybe TRBD1 (5 bases). The V end was cut by 6 bases, the J end by 4 bases, with 16 bases between. Germline loops: CDR1 SGHTA, CDR2 FQGNSA. The CDR3 covers 15 residues. The CDR3 region has the DNA TGTGCCAGCAGTCCTAAGGGACTGGGGAATCAGCCCCAGCATTTT. This gives the protein CASSPKGLGNQPQHF.

The table lists this clone with a few counts. This rearrangement joins TRBV14 to TRBJ1-2; TRBD1 agrees at 8 bases. J lost 4 bases, V lost 4 bases, and 5 bases had no gene match. The CDR3 consists of 14 residues. In germline, CDR1 is SGHDN, CDR2 FVKESK. The CDR3 loop is CASSRQGPPYGYTF. The DNA for the CDR3 is TGTGCCAGCAGCCGACAGGGGCCTCCCTATGGCTACACCTTC.

The chain couples TRBV10-3 to TRBJ2-2, with TRBD2 matching 8 bases. V shed 1 base, J shed 7 bases, and the junction held 8 bases outside the gene matches. Germline V CDR1 and CDR2: ENHRY, SYGVKD. The CDR3 has 16 residues. The CDR3 DNA follows: TGTGCCATCAGTGAGTTCGGCGGGAGGACAGACGGGGAGCTGTTTTTT. Protein: CAISEFGGRTDGELFF.

The chain links TRBV5-4 to TRBJ2-2; D is unresolved. Germline lookup yields CDR1 SGHNT and CDR2 YYREEE (reference sequence). CDR3 length: 15 amino acids. V was trimmed by 0 bases and J by 1 base, leaving 7 bases between them. CDR3 nucleotide sequence: TGTGCCAGCAGCTTGGAGGTACAGAACACCGGGGAGCTGTTTTTT. Its protein is CASSLEVQNTGELFF. The full variable domain, its missing parts supplied by reference TRBV5-4 and TRBJ2-2, is ETGVTQSPTHLIKTRGQQVTLRCSSQSGHNTVSWYQQALGQGPQFIFQYYREEENGRGNFPPRFSGLQFPNYSSELNVNALELDDSALYLCASSLEVQNTGELFFGEGSRLTVL.

The chain couples TRBV5-1 to TRBJ2-7, with 10 positions matching TRBD1. V trimming: 4 bases; J trimming: 3 bases; junction bases outside the gene matches: 4. Germline CDR1 and CDR2: SGHRS and YFSETQ. This CDR3 has 14 residues. The CDR3 coding sequence is TGCGCCAGCAGCCGGGACAGGGGTATCTACGAGCAGTACTTC. Translating it yields CASSRDRGIYEQYF.

This clone occurred a few times. The CDR3 region is CAWDLNTEAFF. The CDR3 nucleotides are TGTGCCTGGGACTTAAACACTGAAGCTTTCTTT. This sequence joins TRBV30 and TRBJ1-1; no definite D call. The CDR3 runs to 11 residues. The germline gives CDR1 GTSNPN, CDR2 SVGIG (reference sequence). V was clipped by 5 bases and J by 2 bases, with 6 bases between them. Full variable domain (remainder filled in from reference TRBV30 and TRBJ1-1): SQTIHQWPATLVQPVGSPLSLECTVEGTSNPNLYWYRQAAGRGLQLLFYSVGIGQISSEVPQNLSASRPQDRQFILSSKKLLLSDSGFYLCAWDLNTEAFFGQGTRLTVV.

The V gene is TRBV2, the J gene TRBJ2-5; 8 positions agree with TRBD1. The J call is in doubt because the DNA end fits TRBJ2-7 better. Germline CDR1 SNHLY, CDR2 FYNNEI. This CDR3 comprises 13 residues. CDR3 in DNA: TGTGCCGGCCGGACAGGGCCAGCCTACGAGCAGTACTTC. Translated: CAGRTGPAYEQYF.

The CDR3 protein is CAWGTGLTGELFF. As DNA, the CDR3 is TGTGCCTGGGGGACAGGACTTACCGGGGAGCTGTTTTTT. The V and J genes are TRBV30 and TRBJ2-2, with TRBD1 matching 8 bases. The V segment lost 5 bases and the J segment 5 bases; nucleotides outside the gene matches: 4. Per germline, CDR1 GTSNPN and CDR2 SVGIG (reference sequence). This CDR3 is built from 13 residues.

This clone showed up just once. One end of the junction is discordant with germline, which a read error may explain. V is TRBV10-3 and J is TRBJ2-6; D is unclear. The CDR3 has 18 residues. Germline assignment: CDR1 ENHRY and CDR2 SYGVKD. CDR3: CAISEKVSSFSGTNVLTF. CDR3 bases: TGTGCCATCAGTGAGAAAGTCTCATCCTTCTCTGGGACCAACGTCCTGACTTTC.

The chain recombines TRBV19 with TRBJ2-7, with TRBD2 as a possible D gene (6 bases). The germline V gene has CDR1 LNHDA and CDR2 SQIVND (reference sequence). This CDR3 spans 14 amino acids. Trimming removed 3 bases at V and 5 bases at J, with 14 bases between. CDR3: CASSMGGGINEQYF. For the CDR3, the DNA is TGTGCCAGTAGTATGGGAGGAGGTATAAACGAGCAGTACTTC. Supplemented by reference TRBV19 and TRBJ2-7, the full variable domain reads DGGITQSPKYLFRKEGQNVTLSCEQNLNHDAMYWYRQDPGQGLRLIYYSQIVNDFQKGDIAEGYSVSREKKESFPLTVTSAQKNPTAFYLCASSMGGGINEQYFGPGTRLTVT.

The CDR3 protein is CASSFEVRYGTIYF. The CDR3 nucleotides read TGTGCCAGCAGCTTTGAGGTTCGATATGGGACCATATATTTT. The chain couples TRBV5-5 to TRBJ1-3; no clear D gene. The CDR3 is 14 amino acids. Germline loops: CDR1 SGHKS, CDR2 YYEKEE (reference sequence). Trimming took off 2 bases at V and 10 bases at J, with 16 bases between the two ends.

The chain combines TRBV19 with TRBJ1-5; no clear D gene. Between the trimmed V and J ends, which lost 3 bases and 7 bases, there was a span of 13 bases. Germline-derived CDR1 and CDR2 are LNHDA and SQIVND (reference sequence). CDR3 length: 14 residues. CDR3 nucleotide sequence: TGTGCCAGTAGTATCGACACAAGCGGGCAGCCCCAGCATTTT. It codes for CASSIDTSGQPQHF.

This chain connects TRBV5-1 to TRBJ2-7; TRBD1 might be the D (6 bases). The germline V gene encodes CDR1 SGHRS and CDR2 YFSETQ. The ends were cut back, 0 bases at V and 3 bases at J, with 7 bases in the middle. This CDR3 comprises 13 residues. CDR3 in DNA: TGCGCCAGCAGCTTGGGGACAGACTACGAGCAGTACTTC. It encodes CASSLGTDYEQYF.

This clone was detected once. This sequence joins TRBV27 and TRBJ1-2; D perhaps matches TRBD1 (5 bases). The CDR3 runs to 14 residues. Germline CDR1 reads MNHEY; CDR2 reads SMNVEV (reference sequence). The V end was cut by 6 bases, the J end by 6 bases, with 17 bases between. The CDR3 loop reads CASRASGGLNGYTF. As DNA, the CDR3 is TGTGCCAGCAGAGCTTCGGGGGGACTTAATGGCTACACCTTC.

This clone occurred once. The rearrangement links TRBV11-2 to TRBJ2-1; 10 bases align to TRBD2. The V gene's germline CDR1 is SGHAT and CDR2 FQNNGV. The J segment lost 3 bases and the V segment lost 2 bases, leaving 10 bases of the junction unmatched. The CDR3 runs 18 residues. CDR3 loop: CASSLRASGGVVYNEQFF. The CDR3 DNA follows: TGTGCCAGCAGCTTACGAGCTAGCGGGGGAGTCGTCTACAATGAGCAGTTCTTC.